This TCR beta chain was sequenced in a study of long-term antiretroviral therapy in people with HIV. About the research overall: Specimens dating back about a decade before the 2015 immediate-ART recommendation are the oldest included.

immunoSEQ v3.0 was run at survey level. TCRdb's copy holds only in-frame clones and misses some; the assay was immunoSEQ multiplex PCR. The sample shows tens of thousands of clones, around 80% of them seen only once. CDR3 length equals 18 residues. Germline CDR1 and CDR2: SGHAT and FQDESV (reference sequence). V shed 5 bases and J 1 base; nucleotides not matched to a gene: 5. The chain couples TRBV11-1 to TRBJ2-1, with 16 positions matching TRBD2. The source material was unsorted PBMCs, sampled 1.5 years after starting antiretroviral therapy. This clonotype was obtained from a man aged 18-30 years with HIV. Here the CDR3 DNA reads TGTGCCAGCAGCGGGACTAGCGGGAGGGCCTTTTCCTACAATGAGCAGTTCTTC. Protein product: CASSGTSGRAFSYNEQFF.